Below are 8 T cell receptor beta chains sequenced from a single sample in a study of blood T cell repertoires in COVID-19. Method: immunoSEQ multiplex PCR; TCRdb's copy keeps in-frame clones and lacks some. The sample records 250,000 or so clones, about 88% being singletons. Sequencing was performed on peripheral blood. Every receptor here comes from a woman aged 40 to 50 who had recovered from COVID-19.

This clone has more than one count but fewer than ten. The chain uses TRBV7-2 and TRBJ2-7, with a tentative D call TRBD1 (5 bases). V dropped 1 base and J dropped 2 bases, with 15 bases sitting between them. The V gene's germline CDR1 is SGHTA and CDR2 FQGNSA. The CDR3 has 16 residues. The CDR3 DNA sequence: TGTGCCAGCAGCTTAGGAATGGGGCGGCCCACCTACGAGCAGTACTTC. It codes for CASSLGMGRPTYEQYF.

V is TRBV2 and J is TRBJ1-3, with a weak D call TRBD1 (5 bases). V lost 6 bases and J 0 bases, leaving 12 bases between the germline ends. The CDR3 spans 15 residues. The V gene's germline CDR1 is SNHLY and CDR2 FYNNEI. CDR3 protein: CASSLQASSGNTIYF. The CDR3 nucleotides are TGTGCCAGCAGCTTACAGGCCAGCTCTGGAAACACCATATATTTT.

This clone was seen at least ten times. An end of the junction does not agree with germline; a read error may underlie this. This chain joins TRBV5-1 and TRBJ2-1, with 7 bases fitting TRBD2. The CDR3 extends over 14 amino acids. CDR1 and CDR2 (germline): SGHRS, YFSETQ. The CDR3 is CASSWTPGGNAQFF. The DNA of the CDR3 is TGCGCCAGCAGCTGGACACCCGGGGGGAATGCGCAGTTCTTC.

This clone was observed once. The chain couples TRBV7-2 to TRBJ1-1; 7 nucleotides line up with TRBD1. This CDR3 spans 15 amino acids. CDR1 is SGHTA and CDR2 is FQGNSA in the germline V gene. Losses at the gene ends were 5 bases for V and 1 base for J; bases not matched to a gene: 7. CDR3 residues: CASSPGGWGNTEAFF. The DNA of the CDR3 is TGTGCCAGCAGCCCAGGGGGGTGGGGGAACACTGAAGCTTTCTTT. The full variable domain, its missing parts supplied by reference TRBV7-2 and TRBJ1-1, is GAGVSQSPSNKVTEKGKDVELRCDPISGHTALYWYRQSLGQGLEFLIYFQGNSAPDKSGLPSDRFSAERTGGSVSTLTIQRTQQEDSAVYLCASSPGGWGNTEAFFGQGTRLTVV.

The gene calls are TRBV18 and TRBJ2-7; TRBD2 aligns across 10 bases. J lost 3 bases, V lost 2 bases, and 1 base had no gene match. Germline assignment: CDR1 KGHSH and CDR2 LQKENI. The CDR3 has 14 residues. The CDR3 region has the DNA TGTGCCAGCTCACCAAGCGGGAGGGACTACGAGCAGTACTTC. Translation gives CASSPSGRDYEQYF.

The chain links TRBV7-2 to TRBJ2-2, with D unresolved. The CDR3 is 18 amino acids. CDR1 is SGHTA and CDR2 is FQGNSA in the germline V gene. The V end was cut by 5 bases, the J end by 5 bases, with 24 bases between. CDR3 region: CASSPIRPAVGSTGELFF. The CDR3 nucleotides read TGTGCCAGCAGCCCGATCCGCCCCGCGGTCGGAAGTACCGGGGAGCTGTTTTTT.

The V gene is TRBV19, the J gene TRBJ1-6, with D perhaps TRBD1 (5 bases). CDR3 length equals 19 residues. V lost 3 bases and J 8 bases, leaving 26 bases between the germline ends. CDR1 LNHDA and CDR2 SQIVND come from the germline V gene (reference sequence). The CDR3 DNA reads as TGTGCCAGTAGTATGGGGGTGGGGGACTCCGAACGTGTGCATTCACCCCTCCACTTT. Translation gives CASSMGVGDSERVHSPLHF.

V and J are TRBV4-3 and TRBJ2-2, with 7 bases that match TRBD1. Germline V lookup: CDR1 LGHNA, CDR2 YSLEER. V lost 3 bases, J lost 3 bases, and 10 bases stayed unmatched. The CDR3 spans 17 residues. The CDR3, as DNA: TGCGCCAGCAGCCACGACAGGGTGGCCAGATACACCGGGGAGCTGTTTTTT. Its translation: CASSHDRVARYTGELFF.